One sample yielded the 4 T cell receptor beta chains listed below, sequenced in a study of cytomegalovirus exposure and HLA in healthy donors. The PCR employed 60 Vbeta primers together with 13 Jbeta primers. Data came from immunoSEQ multiplex PCR; TCRdb stores just in-frame clones and leaves some out. The sample has about 160,000 clones, approximately 80% seen once. Input material: PBMCs. The receptors come from a woman in her late teens or twenties in good health and CMV-seronegative.

The V gene is TRBV19, the J gene TRBJ1-5; 10 nucleotides match TRBD1. With V trimmed by 3 bases and J by 6 bases, 5 bases remained unmatched. The CDR3 has 15 amino acids. Germline V gene lookup returns CDR1 LNHDA and CDR2 SQIVND (reference sequence). For the CDR3, the DNA is TGTGCCAGTAGTATCAGACAGGGGGCGACTCAGCCCCAGCATTTT. It yields the protein CASSIRQGATQPQHF.

To note about this clone: Germline and junction disagree at one end, which may indicate a read error. The V and J genes are TRBV4-2 and TRBJ2-1, with D perhaps matching TRBD1 (5 bases). CDR3 size: 16 residues. Germline V CDR1 and CDR2: LGHNA, YNFKEQ. The CDR3: CASSQDLSGNYSEQFF. For the CDR3, the DNA is TGTGCCAGCAGCCAAGATTTGTCAGGGAACTACAGTGAGCAGTTCTTC.

The chain joins TRBV6-5 to TRBJ1-5; tentative D call: TRBD1 (5 bases). Germline CDR1 MNHEY, CDR2 SVGAGI. Deletions cut 6 bases from V and 0 bases from J, with 12 bases between. The CDR3 is 15 amino acids. The CDR3 is CASSFRQTSNQPQHF. The CDR3 region has the DNA TGTGCCAGCAGCTTCAGACAGACTAGCAATCAGCCCCAGCATTTT.

J is TRBJ2-7 and V is TRBV11-2, with D perhaps matching TRBD1 (6 bases). Germline CDR1 is SGHAT and CDR2 is FQNNGV. Trimming stripped 5 bases from V and 3 bases from J, with 20 bases between. The CDR3 is 16 amino acids. The CDR3 spells CASSPLRRTEDYEQYF. The DNA for the CDR3 is TGTGCCAGCAGCCCTCTCCGTAGGACAGAGGACTACGAGCAGTACTTC.